This T cell receptor (beta chain) came from a study of tumor-infiltrating lymphocytes in primary liver carcinoma. Across the study: The patient group consisted of men and women aged 30 to 69 years. Study observations and caveats: Only about 7.5-24% of top clones showed up in all five tumor regions.

From 500 ng total RNA, TCR beta cDNA was generated with a primer in the constant region. What produced the TCR beta libraries was three nested multiplex PCR rounds using slightly modified ARM-PCR. The first two PCR rounds, roughly 9 cycles each, used TRBV1-TRBV30 forward primers and a C-beta reverse primer. TCRdb used MiXCR to reprocess the multiplex PCR reads, holding one entry per CDR3 protein. This repertoire shows some 55,000 distinct CDR3 sequences, about 73% found once; its top ten account for around 23%. Joint extraction of RNA and DNA used about 17-31 mg of bulk tissue that was unsorted. For each tumor, five separate regions were sampled. This clonotype was seen a handful of times. Its specificity is unknown. Lacking the conserved final phenylalanine or tryptophan, this CDR3 likely reflects a read error. The CDR3 extends over 13 amino acids. Germline V gene sequence: CDR1 SGHAT, CDR2 FQNNGV.

The sample was liver tumor tissue from sampling region 2. The subset is: tumor region T2, inferior pole. The TCR originated in a man aged 35 to 55 with primary liver carcinoma and hepatitis B virus infection. The chain is built from TRBV11-2 and TRBJ2-7; weak D call: TRBD2 (6 bases). CDR3 DNA: TGTGTCAGTAGCTTAAGTGAGCTAGCGTCGCAGTACCTC. Encoded protein: CVSSLSELASQYL.